The 8 T cell receptor beta chains listed next were all sequenced from one sample in a study of early T cells in non-severe SARS-CoV-2 infection listed by TCRdb under 2021. Library preparation employed 5' RACE. Sequencing instrument: NextSeq 500. TCRdb reanalyzed the raw reads on its own, using fastp at Q25 for trimming and MiXCR for clone calling, and kept in-frame beta chains. Every entry covers one CDR3 protein and lists the most common genes and DNA from its rows. Here the sample has tens of thousands of distinct CDR3 sequences; 11% occur a single time. The ten biggest clones cover roughly 10% of the sample. Material: whole blood. These receptors were obtained from an adult who was a healthcare worker with PCR-confirmed SARS-CoV-2 infection or an uninfected control (not recorded which).

The CDR3 loop reads CASLDGGGEKLFF. The DNA for the CDR3 is TGTGCCAGCCTGGACGGAGGGGGTGAAAAACTGTTTTTT. This chain links TRBV2 with TRBJ1-4; a weak D match, TRBD1 (6 bases). The CDR3 totals 13 residues. Germline loops: CDR1 SNHLY, CDR2 FYNNEI. V gave up 8 bases and J gave up 7 bases, with 14 bases separating them.

Written as DNA, the CDR3 is TGCAGCGCCGGCCGGGTATTCTACGAGCAGTACTTC. It encodes CSAGRVFYEQYF. The V and J genes are TRBV29-1 and TRBJ2-7; D is undetermined. V dropped 7 bases and J dropped 3 bases, with 13 bases sitting between them. Germline values: CDR1 SQVTM, CDR2 ANQGSEA. The CDR3 consists of 12 residues.

This clonotype was counted ten times or more. V gene TRBV4-1 combines with J gene TRBJ2-2; D is ambiguous. CDR1 and CDR2 (germline): MGHRA, YSYEKL. The ends were cut back, 0 bases at V and 8 bases at J, with 13 bases in the middle. The CDR3 is 15 residues long. CDR3 coding DNA: TGCGCCAGCAGCCAAGATAGCACCATTTGGGGGGAGCTGTTTTTT. Translating it yields CASSQDSTIWGELFF.

This clonotype came up many times. This chain uses TRBV20-1 with TRBJ1-1; perhaps TRBD1 as D (5 bases). Trimming cost V 3 bases and J 4 bases, with 9 bases left between them. CDR1 is DFQATT and CDR2 is SNEGSKA in the germline V gene (reference sequence). The CDR3 consists of 12 residues. CDR3 in amino acids: CSASGAGTEAFF. The CDR3, as DNA: TGCAGTGCTAGCGGGGCGGGCACTGAAGCTTTCTTT.

The V gene is TRBV2, the J gene TRBJ2-3, with 8 bases lining up with TRBD1. The CDR3 is made up of 14 amino acids. Losses at the gene ends were 6 bases for V and 5 bases for J; bases not matched to a gene: 7. In germline, CDR1 is SNHLY, CDR2 FYNNEI. The CDR3 sequence: CASRKTGDVDTQYF. Written as DNA, the CDR3 is TGTGCCAGCAGGAAGACAGGGGATGTAGATACGCAGTATTTT.

The CDR3 is CASSLGQTGVDEQYF. The CDR3 DNA reads TGCGCCAGCAGCTTGGGACAAACAGGGGTGGACGAGCAGTACTTC. V and J are TRBV5-1 and TRBJ2-7, with 7 nucleotides matching TRBD1. The V segment lost 0 bases and the J segment 5 bases; nucleotides outside the gene matches: 8. CDR3 length: 15 amino acids. Germline-derived CDR1 and CDR2 are SGHRS and YFSETQ. The full variable domain, in which reference TRBV5-1 and TRBJ2-7 provide the parts outside the CDR3, is KAGVTQTPRYLIKTRGQQVTLSCSPISGHRSVSWYQQTPGQGLQFLFEYFSETQRNKGNFPGRFSGRQFSNSRSEMNVSTLELGDSALYLCASSLGQTGVDEQYFGPGTRLTVT.

The chain has TRBV12-3 or TRBV12-4 and TRBJ2-3; no clear D. V gave up 5 bases and J gave up 3 bases, with 9 bases separating them. The CDR3 runs to 13 residues. CDR3 region: CASSGLRTDTQYF. The CDR3 DNA follows: TGTGCCAGCAGTGGATTGCGGACAGATACGCAGTATTTT.

V usage is TRBV5-1 and J usage is TRBJ2-7, with 9 bases matching TRBD1. V trimming: 1 base; J trimming: 3 bases; junction bases outside the gene matches: 5. CDR1 and CDR2 from the germline V gene are SGHRS and YFSETQ. The CDR3 sequence is 15 residues long. In nucleotides, the CDR3 is TGCGCCAGCAGCTTGACAGGGGGCGGATTCTACGAGCAGTACTTC. Residues: CASSLTGGGFYEQYF.